This TCR beta chain was found in a study of spatial heterogeneity in lung cancer (dated by TCRdb to between 2018 and 2020). For the study in its entirety: Samples were obtained from fewer than 80 patients with early-stage, untreated non-small cell lung cancer from the lung TRACERx cohort. Beta-chain transcripts were consistently detected in greater numbers than alpha-chain transcripts, which likely reflected higher beta-chain transcript abundance. TCR alpha and beta repertoires were quantitatively compared across multiple tumor regions, matched nontumor lung and blood in non-small cell lung cancer. In the raw uncorrected reads, each unique combination of TCR and UMI appeared more than ten times on average. The study linked features of the TCR repertoire to counts of nonsynonymous mutations, which were determined by whole-exome sequencing of tumor tissue. Follow-up PBMC samples were sequenced whenever available, with a median time to follow-up of 2 to 3 years after resection. At surgery, 220 tumor regions, almost 65 matched nontumor lung samples and 56 PBMC samples were TCR-sequenced for both alpha and beta chains.

Here is what the overall study found, with its caveats: Confirming at a functional level the hypothesis that regional TCRs recognize regional mutations was considered to require additional single-cell paired TCR alpha and beta sequencing. Ubiquitous expanded tumor TCRs were found in blood more often at tumor resection than at routine follow-up. Only roughly 15 patients were included in comparisons of baseline and follow-up blood repertoires.

What this sample's time point label stands for: blood at routine non-recurrence follow-up after resection. Whole RNA extracted from tumor and nontumor lung tissue, or from cryopreserved PBMC samples, was used for TCR sequencing without cell sorting. Only patients with enough RNA available from two or more tumor regions were chosen for TCR sequencing. As regards this clonotype: Its specific antigen is unknown. No base quality values were provided; no much bigger clone lies one nucleotide off.

The protocol used for the library was 5' RACE. Sequencer: NextSeq 500. In the TCR library protocol, a unique molecular identifier was attached to each TCR cDNA molecule so that PCR and sequencing errors could be corrected. The authors' pipeline ran thus. Decombinator tools were used for TCR identification, UMI-based error correction and CDR3 extraction. Expanded TCRs were defined as those above a frequency of 2 per 1,000, corresponding to the top 1% of the tumor frequency distribution. Rényi diversity was computed with the R vegan package after subsampling each repertoire 100 times to 5,000 TCRs. CDR3 similarity networks were built from amino acid triplet string-kernel similarity, with CDR3s being connected when pairwise similarity was above 0.82. The raw public reads went through TCRdb reprocessing: fastp at Q25, MiXCR clone calling, in-frame beta chains kept. Rows are combined by CDR3 protein, so each entry shows the most common genes and DNA. V and J calls and clone size were set by TCRdb, not the authors. The sample table contains fewer than 45,000 distinct CDR3 sequences; only one count was recorded for 8% to 11% of them. Of the sample, about 15% falls within the top ten clones.

Counted from cysteine to phenylalanine, this CDR3 has 14 amino acids. Solely the CDR3 DNA is kept, with 42 bases framed from the first base. Per the germline V gene, MDHEN is the CDR1 and SYDVKM is the CDR2. Deletion took 7 bases off V and 3 bases off J, with a span of 12 bases between the germline ends. The starting material was PBMCs, obtained at follow-up. The rearrangement combines TRBV28 with TRBJ2-2; the D gene is perhaps TRBD1, from 6 matching bases. The origin of this receptor is a female donor with early-stage non-small cell lung cancer. The nucleotide sequence reads TGTGCCAGCAAACCGGGACAAGACACCGGGGAGCTGTTTTTT. It translates to CASKPGQDTGELFF. The variable domain in full, with residues beyond the CDR3 obtained from the reference TRBV28 and TRBJ2-2 genes, is DVKVTQSSRYLVKRTGEKVFLECVQDMDHENMFWYRQDPGLGLRLIYFSYDVKMKEKGDIPEGYSVSREKKERFSLILESASTNQTSMYLCASKPGQDTGELFFGEGSRLTVL.